This TCR beta chain is drawn from a study of cytomegalovirus exposure and HLA in healthy donors (dated by TCRdb to the late 2010s). Context from the whole study: An earlier analysis of roughly 570 of the donors reported approximately 260 Gb of sequence data and some 110 million unique TCR beta sequences obtained from about 180 million T cells. The number of typed donors differed by locus: 629-630 for A, B, C, DRB1 and DQB1; some 540 for DQA1; over 600 for DPA1; and 450 to 480 for DPB1. Rather than drawing on any new phenotypic data, the later analysis identified candidate immune exposures from TCR beta sequences and the way those sequences occurred across donors. Because of strong linkage in the cohort, five DR-DQ haplotypes were treated as single units for association and clustering. Among about 360 genotyped donors of the cohort, an average of 235,054 unique TCR beta nucleotide sequences were sequenced per donor, 15% to 20% of them non-productive. The study profiled the T cell repertoires of approximately 700 subjects by immunosequencing and related them to cytomegalovirus serostatus. The study was designed to test whether signatures of past pathogen exposure could be identified by cataloging public T cell receptors. High-throughput TCR immunosequencing, statistical association of individual TCRs with disease status, and machine learning were combined to predict cytomegalovirus infection status. An early release covering more than 500 HLA-typed donors comprised roughly 300 gigabases of sequencing data and around 85 million unique TCR sequences. In addition to the first cohort of about 650 subjects, a separate validation cohort of approximately 130 different subjects was used. An earlier analysis of fewer than 700 of the donors applied high-throughput TCR beta sequencing to assess whether each TCR beta V gene segment acted as functional or pseudogenic. A later analysis re-analyzed previously published TCR beta repertoires from 666 donors and added high-resolution HLA genotyping to study TCR occurrence patterns. Donor age, sex, ethnicity and CMV serostatus were compiled together with the repertoire data. Every repertoire in the discovery cohort had been generated on one and the same sequencing platform. A later genetic analysis used genome-wide SNP genotypes for about 60% of the roughly 700 donors, treating that subset as a discovery cohort. The genetic ancestry cluster associated with self-reported Caucasian donors included 81% of the 398 genotyped donors. HLA typing covered class I and class II loci at four-digit resolution. What the research found in general, with its limitations: A further reported finding was that TCR beta sequences accurately predicted the HLA-A and HLA-B alleles for most subjects in the first cohort. A cluster of highly shared sequence variants was judged likely to represent a technical artifact of the sequencing pipeline. Immune exposure information for the cohort was limited to CMV serostatus. In vitro tests confirmed that a few of the cytomegalovirus-associated TCR beta chains recognize cytomegalovirus antigens. Because some donors lacked HLA typing at each locus, the association tests relied only on the typed subset. The presence/absence analyses assumed that sequencing depth was roughly uniform across donors, and that assumption may not be true. According to a later genetic analysis, donors in an Asian-associated ancestry cluster had fewer N-insertions in productive TCRs than the approximately 700-donor mean. Some IMGT-functional V segments, including TRBV6-2 and TRBV6-3, could not be distinguished by the 87-base-pair reads and were therefore excluded. At a false discovery rate of 0.05, a later analysis linked roughly 17,000 TCR beta sequences to specific HLA alleles. The cohort was sequenced for TCR beta chains only, and without alpha or paired-chain data the features that could be detected were limited. In an earlier analysis of more than 450 of the donors, most TCR beta V segments were observed in productive rearrangements about 87% or about 30% of the time, broadly matching IMGT annotations. Compared with equally common non-associated chains, HLA-associated TCR beta chains in a later analysis were more clonally expanded and had lower generation probabilities. The earlier analysis of some 560 of the donors excluded some 15 rarely observed V segments, including chromosome 9 orphons, because counts were too low. The classifier was reported to diagnose cytomegalovirus status with high specificity and sensitivity in both the original cohort and the validation cohort. The study gave a list of 150 to 200 TCR beta chains associated with cytomegalovirus. Assigning TCR associations to individual alleles was difficult when HLA alleles, especially DR and DQ, strongly co-occurred. A later analysis found that most CMV-associated TCR beta chains appeared HLA-restricted, with HLA associations seemingly driven largely by CMV exposure. In a later analysis, several top co-occurrence clusters were reported to appear linked to parvovirus B19, influenza, CMV and Epstein-Barr virus. According to the authors, the approach could potentially be generalized to other disease states and immunological phenotypes. Linkage disequilibrium might explain the correlated functional status among segregating V segments, but an unknown experimental factor could not be excluded. A later genetic analysis associated a missense DCLRE1C variant with V-gene and J-gene trimming of TCR beta chains, and an independent cohort replicated the association. While some public TCRs were present in many individuals, most TCR sequences turned up only very rarely across donors. In a later analysis, the rate of TCR association differed among HLA loci, with DRB1 alleles having the most associated TCRs and HLA-C alleles having the fewest.

In total, approximately 610 healthy bone marrow donors made up the cohort. At the time of sampling, every cohort member was nominally healthy, though immune exposures that went unrecorded were likely present. The donor was CMV seronegative and belonged to the group of around 350 seronegative cohort members. Each donor provided a peripheral blood sample, and peripheral blood mononuclear cells were used for TCR beta sequencing. The Qiagen DNeasy Blood Extraction Kit was used to extract genomic DNA from the blood cell samples. The V and J ends are trimmed by 4 bases and 3 bases, leaving 12 bases between them. Based on the germline V gene, the CDR1 and CDR2 sequences are SQVTM and ANQGSEA. The CDR3 starts with the cysteine, ends with the phenylalanine, and has 13 residues. Solely the CDR3 DNA is kept, with 39 bases framed from the first base. The receptor library was made with the immunoSEQ multiplex PCR assay. The multiplex PCR relied on a mix of 60 forward primers for TCR Vbeta segments and 13 reverse primers for TCR Jbeta segments. The CDR3 region of rearranged TCR beta genes was amplified from genomic DNA with a multiplex PCR assay. The Illumina HiSeq System was used to sequence the amplified TCR beta libraries as 87-base-pair reads. As for the authors' bioinformatics: Across the 640 or so repertoires, a later analysis counted approximately 83 million unique TCR beta chains, 9 million to 14 million of which were shared by at least two donors. Raw reads were error-corrected and collapsed into unique sequences by a nearest-neighbor algorithm in which closely related sequences were merged to remove PCR and sequencing errors. CDR3 sequences were aligned to IMGT reference sequences to assign V, D and J gene segments. Each retained sequence needed at least a six-nucleotide match to both a V gene segment and a J gene segment. A rearrangement was called productive if the CDR3 had no stop codons and remained in frame with V and J, and every other rearrangement was called non-productive. Following IMGT convention, CDR3 was defined as the stretch from the second conserved V-encoded cysteine up to the conserved J-encoded phenylalanine. Sequences without an unambiguous match to a single V gene segment were excluded from the earlier analysis of a few hundred of the donors. In an earlier analysis of a few hundred of the donors, V segments were called functional above 56.7% productive rearrangements and were called segregating when the between-donor standard deviation exceeded 5%. To diagnose cytomegalovirus status from the catalog of TCR beta chain sequences, a statistical classification framework was built. A later analysis assigned V and J genes by comparing TCR nucleotide sequences with IMGT/GENE-DB human TR gene sequences. In a later analysis, CDR3 sequences and most-parsimonious VDJ recombination scenarios were assigned using the TCRdist pipeline. In a later analysis, each TCR beta chain was defined by its CDR3 amino acid sequence together with its V-gene family, and reads without a unique V-gene family were excluded. A later analysis removed 450 to 600 highly shared, low-generation-probability nucleotide sequences to deal with suspected cross-contamination and a sequencing artifact. A later analysis calculated a clonal expansion index for each public chain from normalized within-repertoire ranks of inferred template counts. A later analysis computed generation probabilities with a VDJ recombination model fitted to out-of-frame rearrangements, and checked the results against IGoR. In a later analysis, TCR-TCR, TCR-HLA and TCR-CMV co-occurrence was scored with hypergeometric tests, and a repertoire-size bias correction was applied to TCR pairs. To estimate false discovery rates, a later analysis permuted the HLA or CMV assignments 20 times. In a later analysis, co-occurring TCRs were grouped with DBSCAN, and TCRdist sequence similarity was added when clustering was performed within HLA-allele-positive subsets. Repertoires with fewer than 30,000 or more than 120,000 public chains were left out of co-occurrence clustering, as were five repertoires with anomalous nucleotide sharing. Drawn from immuneACCESS, this table holds only the in-frame rearrangements with V and J called that TCRdb kept. Clones are partly lost; checked studies trace under half to an unresolved V gene and leave the rest unexplained. That table supplies the V and J calls and clone size; D and trimming were determined from the DNA. This sample holds roughly 220,000 clones; about 77% were observed only once. 1.8% of the sample is in the top ten clones.

Remarks on this clone: Its cognate antigen has yet to be identified. No base qualities exist here, and no much larger clone lies one base off it.

The receptor comes from a woman aged 30 to 39 in good health and CMV-seronegative. The sequenced sample consisted of PBMCs. The chain couples TRBV29-1 to TRBJ1-2; no D gene can be assigned with confidence. The DNA reads TGCAGCGTTGTGGGTAAACGGGACTATGGCTACACCTTC. This codes for CSVVGKRDYGYTF.